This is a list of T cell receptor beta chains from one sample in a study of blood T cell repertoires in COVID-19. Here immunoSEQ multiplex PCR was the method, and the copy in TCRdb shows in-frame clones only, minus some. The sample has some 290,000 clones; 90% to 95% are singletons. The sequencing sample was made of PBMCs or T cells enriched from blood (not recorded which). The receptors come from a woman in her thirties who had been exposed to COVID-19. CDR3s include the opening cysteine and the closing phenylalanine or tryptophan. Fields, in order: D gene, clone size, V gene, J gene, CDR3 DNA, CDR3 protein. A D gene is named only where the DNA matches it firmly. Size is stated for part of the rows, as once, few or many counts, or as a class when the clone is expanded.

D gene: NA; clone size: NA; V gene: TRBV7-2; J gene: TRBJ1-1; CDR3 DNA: TGTGCCAGCAGCTGGAGGATGGAGACTGAAGCTTTCTTT; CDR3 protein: CASSWRMETEAFF
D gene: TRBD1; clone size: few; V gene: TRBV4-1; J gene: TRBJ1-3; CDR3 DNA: TGCGCCAGCAGCCACCAGGGGGCAAGGAGAAACACCATATATTTT; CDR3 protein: CASSHQGARRNTIYF
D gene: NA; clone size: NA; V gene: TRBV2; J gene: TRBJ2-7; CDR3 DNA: TGTGCCAGCAGTACTGGGGGCCAGTACGAGCAGTACTTC; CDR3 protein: CASSTGGQYEQYF
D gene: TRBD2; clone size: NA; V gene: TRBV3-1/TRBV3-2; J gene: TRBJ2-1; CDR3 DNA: TGTGCCAGCAGCCCGAGTACCGGGGGGGCGCATGAGCAGTTCTTC; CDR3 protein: CASSPSTGGAHEQFF
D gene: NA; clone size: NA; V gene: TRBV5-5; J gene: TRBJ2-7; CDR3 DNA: TGTGCCAGCAGCTTGGAAGATTACTGGTCCTACGAGCAGTACTTC; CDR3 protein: CASSLEDYWSYEQYF
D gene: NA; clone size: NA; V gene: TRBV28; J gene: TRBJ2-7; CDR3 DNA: TGTGCCAGCAGAGTTGGGGGCCCGCACTACGAGCAGTACTTC; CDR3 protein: CASRVGGPHYEQYF
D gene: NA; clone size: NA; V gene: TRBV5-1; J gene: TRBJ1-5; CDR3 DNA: TGCGCCAGCAGCTTGGATCCACAGGGTTCGGGTCAGCCCCAGCATTTT; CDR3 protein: CASSLDPQGSGQPQHF
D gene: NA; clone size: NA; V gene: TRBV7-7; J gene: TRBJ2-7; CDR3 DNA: TGTGCCAGCAGCTTAGGGCCTTCCACAACCTACGAGCAGTACTTC; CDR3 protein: CASSLGPSTTYEQYF
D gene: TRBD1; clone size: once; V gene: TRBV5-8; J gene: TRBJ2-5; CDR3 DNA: TGTGCCAGCAGCTTACAGGGGGCGAAGGAGACCCAGTACTTC; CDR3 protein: CASSLQGAKETQYF
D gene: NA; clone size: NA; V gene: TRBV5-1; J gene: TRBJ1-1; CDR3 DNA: TGCGCCAGCAGCTTGGACAGGGACACTGAAGCTTTCTTT; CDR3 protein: CASSLDRDTEAFF
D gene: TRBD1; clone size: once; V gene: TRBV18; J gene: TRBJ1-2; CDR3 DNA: TGTGCCAGCTCACCCCCGGGACAGTATGGCTACACCTTC; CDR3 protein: CASSPPGQYGYTF
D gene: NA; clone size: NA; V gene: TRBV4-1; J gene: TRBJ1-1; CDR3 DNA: TGCGCCAGCAGCCAATGGATAACCGGAGGGCACCCTGAAGCTTTCTTT; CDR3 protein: CASSQWITGGHPEAFF
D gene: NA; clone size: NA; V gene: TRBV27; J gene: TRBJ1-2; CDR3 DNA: TGTGCCAGCAGTTTTGGGGCTTGGCTAGGGCTTTATGGCTACACCTTC; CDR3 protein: CASSFGAWLGLYGYTF
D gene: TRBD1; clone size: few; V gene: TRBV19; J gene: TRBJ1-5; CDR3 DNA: TGTGCCAGTAGTATAACTATATATACCGGGACAGGGGCCGAGCCCCAGCATTTT; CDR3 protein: CASSITIYTGTGAEPQHF
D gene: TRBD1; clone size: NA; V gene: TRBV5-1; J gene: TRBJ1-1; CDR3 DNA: TGCGCCAGCAGCTGGGGGACAGGGACGGACACTGAAGCTTTCTTT; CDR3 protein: CASSWGTGTDTEAFF
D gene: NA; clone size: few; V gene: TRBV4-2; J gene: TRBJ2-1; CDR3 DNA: TGTGCCAGCAGCCCCCGCGGGACAGTTCTATCCTACAATGAGCAGTTCTTC; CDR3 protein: CASSPRGTVLSYNEQFF
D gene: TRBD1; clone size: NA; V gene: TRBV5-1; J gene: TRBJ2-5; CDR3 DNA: TGCGCCAGCAGCTTCCCCCCGGGACAGGGGGCTCATGGAGAGACCCAGTACTTC; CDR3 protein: CASSFPPGQGAHGETQYF
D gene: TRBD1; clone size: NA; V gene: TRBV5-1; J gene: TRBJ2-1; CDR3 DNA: TGCGCCAGCAGCTACCTTAACAGGGGGTACAATGAGCAGTTCTTC; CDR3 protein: CASSYLNRGYNEQFF
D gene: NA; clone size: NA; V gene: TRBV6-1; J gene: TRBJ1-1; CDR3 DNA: TGTGCCAGCAGTGGAGCGAGGGGGTCGATCACTGAAGCTTTCTTT; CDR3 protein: CASSGARGSITEAFF
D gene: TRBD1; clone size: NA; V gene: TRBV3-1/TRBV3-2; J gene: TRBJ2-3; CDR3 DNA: TGTGCCTCCCACCCCGGGACAGGGGGAATAGATACGCAGTATTTT; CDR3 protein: CASHPGTGGIDTQYF
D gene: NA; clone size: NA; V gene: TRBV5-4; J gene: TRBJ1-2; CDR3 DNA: TGTGCCGGAACGACAGGAGGCTCAGCTAACTATGGCTACACCTTC; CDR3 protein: CAGTTGGSANYGYTF
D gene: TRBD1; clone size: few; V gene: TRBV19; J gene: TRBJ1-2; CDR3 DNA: TGTGCCAGTAGTCCTTCAGGACAGGGGAAAGTAAATGGCTACACCTTC; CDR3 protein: CASSPSGQGKVNGYTF
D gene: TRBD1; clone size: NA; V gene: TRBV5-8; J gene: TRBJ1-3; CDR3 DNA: TGTGCCAGCAGCGGCGGGACAGCTCGAAACACCATATATTTT; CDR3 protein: CASSGGTARNTIYF
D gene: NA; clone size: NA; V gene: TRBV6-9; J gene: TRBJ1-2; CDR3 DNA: TGTGCCAGCACCAAGCACAAGGACAGAAGGAACTATGGCTACACCTTC; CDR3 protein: CASTKHKDRRNYGYTF
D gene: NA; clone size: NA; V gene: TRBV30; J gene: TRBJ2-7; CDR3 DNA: TGTGCCTGCCGGGGGGCAAGCTCCTACGAGCAGTACTTC; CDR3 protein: CACRGASSYEQYF
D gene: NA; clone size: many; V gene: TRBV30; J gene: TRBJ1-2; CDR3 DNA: TGTGCCTGGAGGTCTCACAGCTCAAATGGCTACACCTTC; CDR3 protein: CAWRSHSSNGYTF
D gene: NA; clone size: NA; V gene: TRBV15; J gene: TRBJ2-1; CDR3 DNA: TGTGCCACCAGCGGTGTTACGCGGGCCTACAATGAGCAGTTCTTC; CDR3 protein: CATSGVTRAYNEQFF